These T cell receptor beta chains were read from a single sample in a study of blood T cell repertoires in COVID-19. Clones were read by immunoSEQ multiplex PCR, and TCRdb kept only the in-frame ones, dropping some. The table shows 200,000 to 250,000 clones, with 86% occurring only once. Source material: peripheral blood. These receptors originate from a young man who had recovered from COVID-19. Each CDR3 is given with its conserved first and last residue. D genes are given only for firm matches. Expanded clones get a size class; other rows say once, few or many, or leave the size out.

abundance	v_gene	j_gene	d_gene	CDR3nt	CDR3aa
.	TRBV9	TRBJ2-5	TRBD2	TGTGCCAGCAGCGTAGGATCAGCGGGGAAGGAAGAGACCCAGTACTTC	CASSVGSAGKEETQYF
.	TRBV2	TRBJ2-5	TRBD2	TGTGCCAGCACCTACACAACCCTTAGCGGGGGCAGCCAAGAGACCCAGTACTTC	CASTYTTLSGGSQETQYF
.	TRBV2	TRBJ2-5	TRBD2	TGTGCCAGCAGATCCACTAGCGGACAAGAGACCCAGTACTTC	CASRSTSGQETQYF
.	TRBV13	TRBJ2-5	TRBD1	TGTGCCAGCAGCCCCCTCACCGGACAGGGTTCGGAGACCCAGTACTTC	CASSPLTGQGSETQYF
once	TRBV6-5	TRBJ2-5	TRBD2	TGTGCCAGCAGTAAGGGACTAGCGGAGACCCAGTACTTC	CASSKGLAETQYF
.	TRBV27	TRBJ2-7	TRBD2	TGTGCCAGCAGTTTATGGGCTAGCGGATCCTACGAGCAGTACTTC	CASSLWASGSYEQYF
.	TRBV6-5	TRBJ1-2	.	TGTGCCAGCAGTTACTCGGCTGGCTATGGCTACACCTTC	CASSYSAGYGYTF
.	TRBV5-1	TRBJ2-6	.	TGCGCCAGCAGTCCTTCAGGATCTGGGGCCAACGTCCTGACTTTC	CASSPSGSGANVLTF
.	TRBV5-5	TRBJ1-2	TRBD1	TGTGCCAGCAGCTTGTCGGACAGGGGGGGAAATGGCTACACCTTC	CASSLSDRGGNGYTF
.	TRBV9	TRBJ1-6	.	TGTGCCAGCAGCGTAGGTGAGGTTGTTTCACCCCTCCACTTT	CASSVGEVVSPLHF
.	TRBV4-1	TRBJ1-5	TRBD1	TGCGCCAGCAGCCAATTGACAGGGCTCTTTCAGCCCCAGCATTTT	CASSQLTGLFQPQHF
.	TRBV3-1/TRBV3-2	TRBJ2-1	TRBD1	TGTGCCAGCAGCCAAATACAGGGGAATGAGCAGTTCTTC	CASSQIQGNEQFF
.	TRBV18	TRBJ2-7	TRBD1	TGTGCCAGCTCACTGATGGGACAGGTCTCTCTCGAGCAGTACTTC	CASSLMGQVSLEQYF
.	TRBV18	TRBJ1-2	.	TGTGCCAGCTCACCTTCAGGGCTGAATGGCTACACCTTC	CASSPSGLNGYTF
.	TRBV7-2	TRBJ1-2	TRBD1	TGTGCCAGCAGCTTAAGGGCTGCCGGGACAGACTATGGCTACACCTTC	CASSLRAAGTDYGYTF
few	TRBV5-8	TRBJ2-1	.	TGTGCCAGCAGCTTGGCAGAGGCGCAAGTGCAGTTCTTC	CASSLAEAQVQFF
.	TRBV2	TRBJ2-7	.	TGTGCCAGCAGAACACAGGGATCGGACTACGAGCAGTACTTC	CASRTQGSDYEQYF
.	TRBV5-5	TRBJ2-7	.	TGTGCCAGCAGCGGGCGTTACTACGAGCAGTACTTC	CASSGRYYEQYF
.	TRBV15	TRBJ1-2	.	.	CATSRGTSVRSYTF
.	TRBV2	TRBJ2-7	TRBD1	TGTGCCAGCGGAGAAAGGGGGCATTACGAGCAGTACTTC	CASGERGHYEQYF
.	TRBV6-5	TRBJ1-5	TRBD1	TGTGCCAGCAGACCTAACACAGGGGGCGGGCAGCCCCAGCATTTT	CASRPNTGGGQPQHF
once	TRBV2	TRBJ1-3	TRBD1	TGTGCCAGCGGACAGGATGGAAACACCATATATTTT	CASGQDGNTIYF
.	TRBV13	TRBJ2-5	TRBD2	TGTGCCAGCAGCTTCCGATCTCGGGGGGTCGGGGAGACCCAGTACTTC	CASSFRSRGVGETQYF
.	TRBV6-6	TRBJ1-1	.	TGTGCCAGCACCTGGGCCTTTATGAACACTGAAGCTTTCTTT	CASTWAFMNTEAFF
.	TRBV29-1	TRBJ2-1	TRBD1	TGCAGCGCCCAGGGACAGAGCTCCTACAATGAGCAGTTCTTC	CSAQGQSSYNEQFF
few	TRBV4-1	TRBJ2-2	.	TGCGCCAGCAGCCAAGATCCCAACAAGAACACCGGGGAGCTGTTTTTT	CASSQDPNKNTGELFF
.	TRBV15	TRBJ2-1	TRBD1	TGTGCCACCAGCAGATTGGGACAGGGATTTTCCAGACGTTACAATGAGCAGTTCTTC	CATSRLGQGFSRRYNEQFF
.	TRBV13	TRBJ1-2	.	TGTGCCAGCCAGTGGGGGGTAGGGGGGGGCTATGGCTACACCTTC	CASQWGVGGGYGYTF
.	TRBV4-1	TRBJ2-5	.	TGCGCCAGCAGCCAAGATCCCACTAGGGATGGGGAGACCCAGTACTTC	CASSQDPTRDGETQYF
.	TRBV19	TRBJ1-3	TRBD1	TGTGCCAGTACCAGGACAGGAGCCTCTGGAAACACCATATATTTT	CASTRTGASGNTIYF
.	TRBV19	TRBJ2-6	.	TGTGCCAGTACCCTGGCCGCTGGGGCCAACGTCCTGACTTTC	CASTLAAGANVLTF
.	TRBV10-3	TRBJ2-3	TRBD2	TGTGCCATCACCGGGACTAGCGGGGGACTTCACCGCACAGATACGCAGTATTTT	CAITGTSGGLHRTDTQYF
.	TRBV6-2/TRBV6-3	TRBJ1-5	.	TGTGCCAGCAGTTACGGCCTGCTCGATGGGCCCCAGCATTTT	CASSYGLLDGPQHF
.	TRBV7-6	TRBJ2-2	TRBD1	TGTGCCAGCAGCCCTTTGGCAGGGGGTAACACCGGGGAGCTGTTTTTT	CASSPLAGGNTGELFF
once	TRBV5-1	TRBJ2-3	TRBD2	TGCGCCAGCAGCTCGGGACTAGCGGGGGGACGGGGCACAGATACGCAGTATTTT	CASSSGLAGGRGTDTQYF
.	TRBV6-5	TRBJ1-4	TRBD1	TGTGCCAGCAGTTCCTCCGACAGGGGGCGCTGGGAAAAACTGTTTTTT	CASSSSDRGRWEKLFF
few	TRBV6-2/TRBV6-3	TRBJ2-5	TRBD2	TGTGCCAGCAGTCAGTTAGCGGGGGGCCGGGAGACCCAGTACTTC	CASSQLAGGRETQYF
.	TRBV27	TRBJ1-6	TRBD1	TGTGCCAGCAGGGGAACAGGGGTCGTGAGCAATTCACCCCTCCACTTT	CASRGTGVVSNSPLHF
few	TRBV7-2	TRBJ1-5	.	TGTGCCAGCAGCTTATCAGGGAATCAGCCCCAGCATTTT	CASSLSGNQPQHF
.	TRBV19	TRBJ2-2	TRBD1	TGTGCCAGTAGCCTCCGGACGGGACAGGCGAACACCGGGGAGCTGTTTTTT	CASSLRTGQANTGELFF
.	TRBV11-2	TRBJ2-5	.	TGTGCCAGCAGCTTAGTCTCCGGGGGAGAGACCCAGTACTTC	CASSLVSGGETQYF
.	TRBV6-5	TRBJ1-3	.	TGTGCCAGACTGAGGAGGAAACCTTCTGGAAACACCATATATTTT	CARLRRKPSGNTIYF